These T cell receptor beta chains were read from a single sample in a study of T-cell reconstitution after alpha-beta-depleted transplantation in children. TCRdb processed the PCR reads anew with MiXCR; each CDR3 protein has one entry. The sample contains about 610,000 distinct CDR3 sequences, 10% of which appear only once. This specimen consisted of PBMCs from the stem cell graft donor, obtained from the stem cell graft. These receptors all come from a human donor who donated a stem cell graft to a child with acute myeloid leukemia. The CDR3 runs from the conserved cysteine through the conserved F or W. The D gene is left open where the match is weak. Rows may omit the clone size; those that give it use once, few, many or a size class.

TGCGCCAGCAGCTGGGGGAGGGAGCAGTACTTC,CASSWGREQYF,TRBJ2-7,few,-,TRBV5-1
TGCAGTGCACCCTCGACTAGCGGGAGTGGAGAGACCCAGTACTTC,CSAPSTSGSGETQYF,TRBJ2-5,many,TRBD2,TRBV20-1
TGTGCCAGCAGGGAACTCCCCGGGACAGCCTATGGCTACACCTTC,CASRELPGTAYGYTF,TRBJ1-2,-,TRBD1,TRBV2
TGCAGTGCCTTAAACAGGGGGCCCGAGCAGTACTTC,CSALNRGPEQYF,TRBJ2-7,-,TRBD1,TRBV20-1
TGCGCCAGCAGCCAAGGGGAACGAGGCGGGAGGCGGAATGAGCAGTTCTTC,CASSQGERGGRRNEQFF,TRBJ2-1,few,TRBD2,TRBV4-1
TGTGCCAGCACCGTTGGCCTCGGGACCCAGTACTTC,CASTVGLGTQYF,TRBJ2-5,-,-,TRBV6-1
TGCGCCAGCAGCTTGGACCTAACAGGGGTCCGGAAATTCTTC,CASSLDLTGVRKFF,TRBJ2-1,-,TRBD1,TRBV5-1
TGCGCCAGCAGCCAAGATTTATCGAGGGGCATTGAAGCTTTCTTT,CASSQDLSRGIEAFF,TRBJ1-1,-,-,TRBV4-3
TGTGCCAGCACCCTCCTAGCATCCTACAATGAGCAGTTCTTC,CASTLLASYNEQFF,TRBJ2-1,many,-,TRBV11-2
TGCGCCAGCAGCTTGGGGTGGAGGACTCCTAACCGATTTTTCTCCTACGAGCAGTACTTC,CASSLGWRTPNRFFSYEQYF,TRBJ2-7,many,-,TRBV5-1
TGCGCCAGCAGCTTGGGAACCGGGACAGGGGAGCGAGAGACCCAGTACTTC,CASSLGTGTGERETQYF,TRBJ2-5,-,TRBD1,TRBV5-1
TGTGCCAGCAGCTTCGCTCCCAGTAACTACAATGAGCAGTTCTTC,CASSFAPSNYNEQFF,TRBJ2-1,few,-,TRBV5-5
TGCGCCAGCAGGCGCGATGAGCCGAACACCGGGGAGCTGTTTTTT,CASRRDEPNTGELFF,TRBJ2-2,-,-,TRBV5-1
TGTGCCAGCAGCTCAGCACACAGCGGAAACACCATATATTTT,CASSSAHSGNTIYF,TRBJ1-3,few,-,TRBV7-6
TGTGCCAGCAGCTTAGCCGTCATCTATGGCTACACCTTC,CASSLAVIYGYTF,TRBJ1-2,few,-,TRBV7-9
TGTGCCAGCAGCTTAACACGGGGCTCCTACAATGAGCAGTTCTTC,CASSLTRGSYNEQFF,TRBJ2-1,many,-,TRBV7-3
TGTGCCAGCAGCTTGACAGGGGGCCGGACCGGGGAGCTGTTTTTT,CASSLTGGRTGELFF,TRBJ2-2,-,TRBD1,TRBV7-2
TGTGCCAGCAGTGGCCCAGGGACTAGCGGGAGAGGAGGCCCAGATACGCAGTATTTT,CASSGPGTSGRGGPDTQYF,TRBJ2-3,-,TRBD2,TRBV2